The 17 T cell receptor beta chains given below trace back to one sample, sequenced in a study of blood T cell repertoires in COVID-19. TCRdb's table, derived via immunoSEQ multiplex PCR, lists solely in-frame clones and lacks some. The sample shows around 250,000 clones, 80% to 90% of them seen only once. Sample: PBMCs or T cells enriched from blood (not recorded which). These receptors originate from a woman aged 45 to 65 who had recovered from COVID-19.

V is TRBV10-1 and J is TRBJ2-7, with D perhaps matching TRBD1 (5 bases). Germline loops: CDR1 WNHNN, CDR2 SYGVQD (reference sequence). V lost 0 bases, J lost 2 bases, and 11 bases lay in between. The CDR3 length is 15 residues. CDR3 in amino acids: CASSESTAGPYEQYF. The CDR3 nucleotides are TGCGCCAGCAGTGAGTCGACGGCAGGGCCCTACGAGCAGTACTTC.

Here the CDR3 reads CASSQASGAGGETQYF. The DNA for the CDR3 is TGTGCCAGCAGCCAGGCTTCCGGAGCGGGAGGAGAGACCCAGTACTTC. The J gene is TRBJ2-5, the V gene TRBV4-2, with TRBD2 matching over 9 bases. Unmatched junction bases numbered 9, after V lost 3 bases and J lost 4 bases. The germline CDR1 and CDR2 sequences are LGHNA and YNFKEQ. The CDR3 runs 16 residues.

This clone was detected once. For the CDR3, the DNA is TGTGCCAGCTCACAGTCTCCGCGGCAGTTCTTC. The encoded protein is CASSQSPRQFF. The J gene is TRBJ2-1, the V gene TRBV2; D is undetermined. Germline lookup yields CDR1 SNHLY and CDR2 FYNNEI. This CDR3 has 11 amino acids. The V gene lost 8 bases and the J gene lost 12 bases, with 14 bases spanning the gap.

This chain uses TRBV27 with TRBJ2-7, with D perhaps matching TRBD1 (6 bases). The CDR3 covers 16 residues. V lost 2 bases and J lost 3, with 17 bases in between. Germline CDR1 is MNHEY and CDR2 is SMNVEV (reference sequence). The chain's CDR3 is CASSLRGTGMNYEQYF. The CDR3 DNA sequence: TGTGCCAGCAGTTTAAGGGGGACCGGAATGAACTACGAGCAGTACTTC.

The chain links TRBV18 to TRBJ2-1, with 11 bases that match TRBD2. The germline V gene has CDR1 KGHSH and CDR2 LQKENI. Germline trimming cut 5 bases from V and 6 bases from J; bases unmatched to any gene: 6. This CDR3 comprises 15 residues. The CDR3 bases are TGTGCCAGCTCAACCGGGACTAGCGGATCCAATGAGCAGTTCTTC. Its protein product is CASSTGTSGSNEQFF.

This chain links TRBV27 with TRBJ1-4; the match to TRBD1 covers 8 bases. The germline V gene encodes CDR1 MNHEY and CDR2 SMNVEV (reference sequence). V shed 8 bases, J shed 2 bases, and the junction held 4 bases outside the gene matches. The CDR3 is 14 amino acids. CDR3 nucleotides: TGTGCCAGCCGACGACAGGGGACTAATGAAAAACTGTTTTTT. Translated, it gives CASRRQGTNEKLFF. The variable domain in full, completed from reference TRBV27 and TRBJ1-4, reads EAQVTQNPRYLITVTGKKLTVTCSQNMNHEYMSWYRQDPGLGLRQIYYSMNVEVTDKGDVPEGYKVSRKEKRNFPLILESPSPNQTSLYFCASRRQGTNEKLFFGSGTQLSVL.

This chain links TRBV13 with TRBJ2-1, with 7 nucleotides matching TRBD2. The V segment lost 4 bases and the J segment 2 bases; nucleotides outside the gene matches: 11. Germline values: CDR1 PRHDT, CDR2 FYEKMQ (reference sequence). There are 17 residues in the CDR3. In DNA form, the CDR3 reads TGTGCCAGCAGCTACCTCCCCGCGCGGGAGCCCTACAATGAGCAGTTCTTC. Amino acids: CASSYLPAREPYNEQFF.

The chain couples TRBV9 to TRBJ1-1; TRBD1 might be the D (6 bases). V was trimmed by 2 bases and J by 5 bases, leaving 19 bases between them. The CDR3 covers 16 residues. CDR1 is SGDLS, CDR2 YYNGEE, per germline. The CDR3: CASSVGTRGQRTEAFF. CDR3 DNA: TGTGCCAGCAGCGTTGGAACAAGAGGACAGAGGACTGAAGCTTTCTTT.

This chain links TRBV2 with TRBJ1-2, with 7 bases identical to TRBD1. The CDR3 totals 13 residues. The trim removed 0 bases at V and 8 bases at J, leaving 3 bases unmatched. CDR1 and CDR2 (germline): SNHLY, FYNNEI. The CDR3 sequence is CASSEANRGGYTF. The CDR3 nucleotides read TGTGCCAGCAGTGAAGCGAACAGGGGCGGCTACACCTTC.

The CDR3 loop reads CASSLSGQGLRNTEAFF. CDR3 DNA: TGTGCCAGCAGTTTATCCGGACAGGGTTTACGGAACACTGAAGCTTTCTTT. This sequence joins TRBV27 and TRBJ1-1; 8 bases fit TRBD1. This CDR3 region has 17 residues. V lost 0 bases, J lost 1 base, and 7 bases stayed unmatched. Germline loops: CDR1 MNHEY, CDR2 SMNVEV (reference sequence).

V is TRBV5-1 and J is TRBJ1-6; TRBD1 matches 7 bases. There are 15 residues in the CDR3. Germline CDR1 SGHRS, CDR2 YFSETQ. J gave up 6 bases and V 2 bases, and 5 bases lay outside the gene matches. In DNA, the CDR3 is TGCGCCAGCAGCTTACCAACAGGGGTTAATTCACCCCTCCACTTT. Amino acid sequence: CASSLPTGVNSPLHF.

The chain joins TRBV2 to TRBJ1-1; D is unclear. The CDR3 is made up of 14 amino acids. CDR1 and CDR2 (germline): SNHLY, FYNNEI. V was cut by 9 bases and J by 1 base, with 15 bases left in between. CDR3 residues: CARQRREPNTEAFF. For the CDR3, the DNA is TGTGCCAGACAGCGCCGGGAACCGAACACTGAAGCTTTCTTT.

The CDR3 loop is CASSFSGRGVGREQFF. The CDR3 coding sequence is TGTGCCAGCAGCTTTAGCGGGAGGGGTGTTGGACGGGAGCAGTTCTTC. J is TRBJ2-1 and V is TRBV7-2; TRBD2 aligns across 11 bases. The germline gives CDR1 SGHTA, CDR2 FQGNSA. This CDR3 is built from 16 residues. With 3 bases clipped from V and 10 bases from J, the junction kept 11 bases outside the gene matches.

Of note for this clone: Distinct nucleotide sequences in the sample also encode this CDR3. The chain combines TRBV5-1 with TRBJ1-1; D is unclear. The length of the CDR3 is 14 residues. The V and J ends lost 0 bases and 1 base respectively, with 7 bases between them. CDR1 is SGHRS and CDR2 is YFSETQ in the germline V gene. The CDR3 bases are TGCGCCAGCAGCTTGGGAGGGTCGAACACTGAAGCTTTCTTT. Protein product: CASSLGGSNTEAFF.

The chain recombines TRBV28 with TRBJ1-5, with D maybe TRBD1 (6 bases). The length of the CDR3 is 14 residues. Trimming left V 6 bases short and J 7 bases short, with 16 bases between. Germline V gene lookup returns CDR1 MDHEN and CDR2 SYDVKM. CDR3 DNA sequence: TGTGCCAGCAGCCTGACAGGAGGAGGACAGCCCCAGCATTTT. This gives the protein CASSLTGGGQPQHF.

The chain joins TRBV10-3 to TRBJ2-7; 10 bases match TRBD2. The CDR3 has 18 residues. Per germline, CDR1 ENHRY and CDR2 SYGVKD. V trimming: 7 bases; J trimming: 0 bases; junction bases outside the gene matches: 15. In DNA, the CDR3 is TGTGCCATCATAAGTAGGCGGCTAGCGGGGGTGATCTCCTACGAGCAGTACTTC. Residues: CAIISRRLAGVISYEQYF.

The chain combines TRBV6-6 with TRBJ2-1; D might be TRBD1 (6 bases). Germline V gene lookup returns CDR1 MNHNY and CDR2 SVGAGI (reference sequence). There are 13 residues in the CDR3. Trimming left V 7 bases short and J 3 bases short, with 10 bases between. CDR3 nucleotide sequence: TGTGCCAGCACCGAGGACAGCTACAATGAGCAGTTCTTC. Translated: CASTEDSYNEQFF.